What follows describes a single T cell receptor (beta chain). Its target is unknown. The record originates from a study of Tregs in tolerant kidney transplant recipients. Looking at the study overall: Sorting of CD4+CD25+CD127- cells followed approximately three-day belatacept mixed lymphocyte reactions, sometimes with roughly five-day graft donor restimulation. Recipient cells were told from donor cells by antibody staining.

This CDR3 is 15 amino acids long. CDR1 and CDR2 (germline): SGHTA, FQGNSA. V gave up 5 bases and J gave up 1 base; unmatched junction bases: 7. The table came from immunoSEQ multiplex PCR; TCRdb's copy has only in-frame clones and leaves some out. The data contain about 31,000 clones, about 79% of them singletons. Study-wide results and limits: The small number of patients limits these findings pending further validation.

The source material was Tregs from blood cultured with allogeneic cells. V and J are TRBV7-2 and TRBJ2-5, with 7 bases identical to TRBD1. This receptor was taken from a human donor in good health. The CDR3 region has the DNA TGTGCCAGCAGCCCGCTACGGGACAGCCAAGAGACCCAGTACTTC. Its protein is CASSPLRDSQETQYF. Full variable domain (rest looked up from reference TRBV7-2 and TRBJ2-5): GAGVSQSPSNKVTEKGKDVELRCDPISGHTALYWYRQSLGQGLEFLIYFQGNSAPDKSGLPSDRFSAERTGGSVSTLTIQRTQQEDSAVYLCASSPLRDSQETQYFGPGTRLLVL.